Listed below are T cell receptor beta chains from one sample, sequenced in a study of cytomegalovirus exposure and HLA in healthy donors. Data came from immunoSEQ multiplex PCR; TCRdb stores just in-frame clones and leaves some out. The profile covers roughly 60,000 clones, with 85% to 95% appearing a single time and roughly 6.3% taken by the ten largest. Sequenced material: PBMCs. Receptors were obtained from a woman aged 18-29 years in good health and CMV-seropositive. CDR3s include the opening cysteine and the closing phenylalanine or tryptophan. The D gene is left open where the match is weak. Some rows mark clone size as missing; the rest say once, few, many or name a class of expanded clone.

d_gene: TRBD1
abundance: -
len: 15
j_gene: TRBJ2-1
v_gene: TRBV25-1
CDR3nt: TGTGCCAGCAGTGAAGGACAGGGAGAAAGCAATGAGCAGTTCTTC
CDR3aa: CASSEGQGESNEQFF

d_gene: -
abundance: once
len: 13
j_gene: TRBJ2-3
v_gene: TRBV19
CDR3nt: TGTGCCAGTAATCAGCGCTACACAGATACGCAGTATTTT
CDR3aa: CASNQRYTDTQYF

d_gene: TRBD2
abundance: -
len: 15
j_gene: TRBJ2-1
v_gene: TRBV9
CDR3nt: TGTGCCAGCAGCGTAGGTAGCGGGGGGGTGAGTGAGCAGTTCTTC
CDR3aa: CASSVGSGGVSEQFF

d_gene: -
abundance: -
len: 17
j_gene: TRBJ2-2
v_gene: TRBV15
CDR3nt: TGTGCCACCAGCAGAGGTTACGGGGACTCGAACACCGGGGAGCTGTTTTTT
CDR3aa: CATSRGYGDSNTGELFF

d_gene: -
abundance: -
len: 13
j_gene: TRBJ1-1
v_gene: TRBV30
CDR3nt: TGTGCCTGGAGTGTTTTTGGGGCCGTGCAAGCTTTCTTT
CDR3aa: CAWSVFGAVQAFF

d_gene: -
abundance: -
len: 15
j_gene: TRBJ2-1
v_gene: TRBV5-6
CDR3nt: TGTGCCAGCAGCCCGGGGTGGGGGGGCCTAGGTGAGCAGTTCTTC
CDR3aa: CASSPGWGGLGEQFF

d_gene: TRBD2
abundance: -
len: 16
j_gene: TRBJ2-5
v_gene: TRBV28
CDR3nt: TGTGCCAGCAGTTCGCTCGGGGGGATCGGTCAAGAGACCCAGTACTTC
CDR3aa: CASSSLGGIGQETQYF

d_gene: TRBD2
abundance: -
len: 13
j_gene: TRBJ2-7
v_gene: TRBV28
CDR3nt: TGTGCCAGCAGGCCTAGCGGGACCTACGAGCAGTACTTC
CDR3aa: CASRPSGTYEQYF

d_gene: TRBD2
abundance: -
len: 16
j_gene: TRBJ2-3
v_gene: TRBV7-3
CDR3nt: TGTGCCAGCAGCTTAGGTAGCGGGGGGGCCACAGATACGCAGTATTTT
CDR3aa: CASSLGSGGATDTQYF

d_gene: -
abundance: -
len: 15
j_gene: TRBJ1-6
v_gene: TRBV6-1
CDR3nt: TGTGCCAGCAGTGAACATCAGGTTCGCGATTCACCCCTCCACTTT
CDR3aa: CASSEHQVRDSPLHF

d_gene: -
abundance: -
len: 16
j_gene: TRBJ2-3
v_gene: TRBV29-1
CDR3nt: TGCAGCGTTGGAGTTGGAACAGGGAGTTTCACAGATACGCAGTATTTT
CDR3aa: CSVGVGTGSFTDTQYF